This paragraph covers one TCR beta chain sequence. Its matching antigen is unknown. This CDR3 is 11 amino acids long. Trimming removed 8 bases at V and 9 bases at J, with 14 bases between. CDR1 is SQVTM and CDR2 is ANQGSEA in the germline V gene. This sample was taken from a study of fetal regulatory T cell absence and autoimmunity. The wider study: Exocrine pancreas autoimmunity occurred in IPEX patients lacking clinical diabetes. Study conclusions and caveats: In IPEX syndrome, oligoclonal enrichment was read as supporting prenatal antigen-driven autoimmunity in the pancreas. Some top pancreas TCR clones were over 100-fold enriched versus cord blood.

The assay was run at survey level. Sequencing was performed with immunoSEQ multiplex PCR; in TCRdb, only in-frame clones are kept and a portion is missing. The data show more than 85,000 clones, approximately 79% seen once. This clonotype was obtained from a male donor with IPEX syndrome. The V and J genes are TRBV29-1 and TRBJ2-1; possible D gene TRBD2, 6 bases. The sample taken for sequencing was pancreas tissue. CDR3 loop: CSSGLTREQFF. The CDR3 bases are TGCAGCTCGGGACTCACACGTGAGCAGTTCTTC.